This TCR beta chain was sequenced in a study of blood T cell repertoires in COVID-19. Study-wide context: In each case, the material was cDNA or gDNA derived from T cells, B-cell-depleted T cells, or PBMCs.

Only in-frame clones appear in the TCRdb table, and some are missing; sequencing was by immunoSEQ multiplex PCR. This sample has over 250,000 clones, with approximately 88% found just once. V shed 0 bases and J 2 bases; nucleotides not matched to a gene: 2. The germline gives CDR1 SGHRS, CDR2 YFSETQ. The CDR3 contains 15 residues. A single count supports this clone. The origin of this receptor is a man aged 45-65 years with acute or convalescent COVID-19. The chain is built from TRBV5-1 and TRBJ2-1; 7 bases are a match to TRBD1. Specimen: peripheral blood. The CDR3 bases are TGCGCCAGCAGCTTGGGACAGGGCCCCTACAATGAGCAGTTCTTC. Amino acid sequence: CASSLGQGPYNEQFF.